Listed below are T cell receptor beta chains from one sample, sequenced in a study of CD8+CD57+ T cells in acquired aplastic anemia. TCRdb reprocessed the reads with MiXCR, giving one entry per CDR3 protein. Counted here are just over 150,000 distinct CDR3 sequences, around 48% occurring once; the ten biggest clones make up around a third. The sample taken for sequencing was sorted CD4+, CD8+, or CD8+CD57+ T cells (not recorded which) from PBMCs. These receptors all stem from a human donor with aplastic anemia. Each CDR3 is given with its conserved first and last residue. D genes are given only for firm matches. Size is stated for part of the rows, as once, few or many counts, or as a class when the clone is expanded.

NA	14	NA	TRBV20-1	TRBJ1-3	TGCAGTGCTAGAAACAGGGACTCTGGAAACACCATATATTTT	CSARNRDSGNTIYF
NA	9	NA	TRBV7-9	TRBJ2-7	TGTGCCACCGACTACGAGCAGTACTTC	CATDYEQYF
many	11	NA	TRBV19	TRBJ2-7	TGTGCCAGTAGTGGGGGTGCCGAGCAGTACTTC	CASSGGAEQYF
few	13	NA	TRBV2	TRBJ2-5	TGTGCCAGCTGCAGGGTGGTCGGGGAGACCCAGTACTTC	CASCRVVGETQYF
once	16	NA	TRBV11-1	TRBJ1-5	TGTGCCAGCAGCTTAGGAAGGGGGGGGAGAAATCAGCCCCAGCATTTT	CASSLGRGGRNQPQHF
many	15	NA	TRBV19	TRBJ1-1	TGTGCCAGTAGCGATCATAGGGGTCGGAACACTGAAGCTTTCTTT	CASSDHRGRNTEAFF
NA	14	TRBD1	TRBV19	TRBJ1-6	TGTGCCAGTACCTCGACAGGGCTTGGATCACCCCTCCACTTT	CASTSTGLGSPLHF
many	18	TRBD1	TRBV11-2	TRBJ2-5	TGTGCCAGCAGCTCTTCAGGGGCGACAGGGATCCCTTGGGAGACCCAGTACTTC	CASSSSGATGIPWETQYF
NA	18	TRBD1	TRBV28	TRBJ1-6	TGTGCCAGCAGTTTAGGGACAGCGAGTGCATTTTTAAATTCACCCCTCCACTTT	CASSLGTASAFLNSPLHF
NA	15	TRBD2	TRBV5-6	TRBJ2-1	TGTGCCAGCAGTTCCTCCGGACTAGCGATAGATGAGCAGTTCTTC	CASSSSGLAIDEQFF
many	18	TRBD2	TRBV19	TRBJ2-5	TGTGCCAGTAGTATAGGGCCTGGACTAGCGGGCCCTCAAGAGACCCAGTACTTC	CASSIGPGLAGPQETQYF
many	15	NA	TRBV4-3	TRBJ1-2	TGCGCCAGCAGCCTGCGAGGGGCGACCATCTATGGCTACACCTTC	CASSLRGATIYGYTF
NA	18	NA	TRBV4-2	TRBJ1-5	TGTGCCAGCAGCCAAGAGATAACGCACTCTCTAAGCAATCAGCCCCGGCATTTT	CASSQEITHSLSNQPRHF
NA	15	TRBD2	TRBV24-1	TRBJ2-7	TGTGCCACCAGTGCTAGAGGGACTAAATCCTACGAGCAGTACTTC	CATSARGTKSYEQYF
many	14	TRBD2	TRBV4-3	TRBJ2-1	TGCGCCAGCAGCCCGACTAGCGGTAACAATGAGCAGTTCTTC	CASSPTSGNNEQFF
many	13	NA	TRBV4-1	TRBJ2-7	TGCGCCAGCAGCCAAGGAGGCGGGGCCGAGCAGTACTTC	CASSQGGGAEQYF
NA	17	TRBD1	TRBV6-5	TRBJ1-5	TGTGCCAGCAGTTACTCAAAGGACAGGGGGACCAATCAGCCCCAGCATTTT	CASSYSKDRGTNQPQHF
NA	14	TRBD1	TRBV5-8	TRBJ1-2	TGTGCCAGCAGCTTAGGGGACAGGAACTATGGCTACACCTTC	CASSLGDRNYGYTF
NA	13	TRBD1	TRBV7-8	TRBJ2-1	TGTGCCAGCGCACAGGGGTCTTGGAATGAGCAGTTCTTC	CASAQGSWNEQFF
many	14	TRBD2	TRBV2	TRBJ2-1	TGTGCCAGCAGGGGACTAGGGCCCTACAATGAGCAGTTCTTC	CASRGLGPYNEQFF
NA	14	TRBD1	TRBV29-1	TRBJ1-1	TGCAGCGTTCGAACAGGGGGCGCGAGGACTGAAGCTTTCTTT	CSVRTGGARTEAFF
many	14	TRBD2	TRBV6-1	TRBJ2-1	TGTGCCAGCAGTCCGGGACTAGCGGGTCTAGAGCAGTTCTTC	CASSPGLAGLEQFF
NA	15	TRBD1	TRBV6-2/TRBV6-3	TRBJ2-2	TGTGCCAGCAGGACCGGGACAGGAGGCACCGGGGAGCTGTTTTTT	CASRTGTGGTGELFF
NA	15	NA	TRBV7-9	TRBJ1-5	TGTGCCAGCAGCCCCAGAGGCGGGGGCGATCAGCCCCAGCATTTT	CASSPRGGGDQPQHF
once	15	NA	TRBV10-3	TRBJ1-4	TGTGCCATCAGTGAGGCATTCGCAACTAATGAAAAACTGTTTTTT	CAISEAFATNEKLFF
many	13	TRBD1	TRBV19	TRBJ1-2	TGTGCCAGTAACCCAGGGGGTGACTATGGCTACACCTTC	CASNPGGDYGYTF
many	12	NA	TRBV12-3/TRBV12-4	TRBJ2-1	TGTGCCAGCAGCGCGCCGGGAATAGAGCAGTTCTTC	CASSAPGIEQFF
many	14	TRBD2	TRBV19	TRBJ2-1	TGTGCCAGTGGGGGGGATACCTGGAGGGGTGAGCAGTTCTTC	CASGGDTWRGEQFF
NA	12	NA	TRBV12-3/TRBV12-4	TRBJ2-1	TGTGCCAGCAGTGCCAGGTACAATGAGCAGTTCTTC	CASSARYNEQFF
few	14	NA	TRBV29-1	TRBJ2-7	TGCAGCAGTTTAGCGGATCCTAGCTCCTACGAGCAGTACTTC	CSSLADPSSYEQYF
many	17	TRBD1	TRBV15	TRBJ1-2	TGTGCCACCAGCAGAGCAGATTTTGGGCAGGGGGCTAATGGCTACACCTTC	CATSRADFGQGANGYTF
NA	12	NA	TRBV7-2	TRBJ2-7	TGTGCCAGCAGCACAGACAAGTACGAGCAGTACTTC	CASSTDKYEQYF
NA	14	NA	TRBV6-2/TRBV6-3	TRBJ2-7	TGTGCCAGCAGTACGGCCGGGGGCATGGACGAGCAGTACTTC	CASSTAGGMDEQYF
many	15	TRBD1	TRBV6-1	TRBJ2-1	TGTGCCAGCAGTCGACAGGGGAGTTCGTCCGATGAGCAGTTCTTC	CASSRQGSSSDEQFF
NA	15	TRBD2	TRBV9	TRBJ2-3	TGTGCCAGCAGCGTTAGCGGGACGAGCACAGATACGCAGTATTTT	CASSVSGTSTDTQYF
NA	15	TRBD1	TRBV29-1	TRBJ1-1	TGCAGCGTCCCAGGGACAGGGGGGTTGAACACTGAAGCTTTCTTT	CSVPGTGGLNTEAFF
NA	15	NA	TRBV10-3	TRBJ2-3	TGTGCCATCAGTGAGTCAGTTGATAGCACAGATACGCAGTATTTT	CAISESVDSTDTQYF
many	13	TRBD1	TRBV7-3	TRBJ2-2	TGTGCCAGCAGTATTACAGGGGGCGGGGAGCTGTTTTTT	CASSITGGGELFF
NA	14	NA	TRBV19	TRBJ2-7	TGTGCCAGTACCCCAGGGCAGAACCTCTACGAGCAGTACTTC	CASTPGQNLYEQYF
NA	12	TRBD1	TRBV2	TRBJ2-7	TGTGCCAGACAGGGGACGTCTCGGGAGCAGTACTTC	CARQGTSREQYF
NA	13	TRBD2	TRBV7-6	TRBJ2-2	TGTGCCAGCAGTTCTGGACTAGCCGGGGAGCTGTTTTTT	CASSSGLAGELFF
NA	13	NA	TRBV29-1	TRBJ2-7	TGCAGCGAAATCCAGGCGGACTCCTACGAGCAGTACTTC	CSEIQADSYEQYF
many	15	TRBD1	TRBV6-1	TRBJ2-5	TGTGCCAGCATACCAGTTAAAGGACAGGGGGGGACCCAGTACTTC	CASIPVKGQGGTQYF
NA	14	NA	TRBV7-3	TRBJ1-1	TGTGCCAGCAGTCCCCTCGGAATGAACACTGAAGCTTTCTTT	CASSPLGMNTEAFF
NA	14	NA	TRBV2	TRBJ2-1	TGTGCCTTCCAAGGAGGGACGGGTTCGAATGTGCAGTTCTTC	CAFQGGTGSNVQFF
NA	13	NA	TRBV19	TRBJ1-1	TGTGCCAGTAGGCCCTACGACCTTTCTGAAGCTTTCTTT	CASRPYDLSEAFF
many	13	TRBD1	TRBV10-3	TRBJ1-2	TGTGCCATCAGTGTCGGCAGGGGGCATGGCTACACCTTC	CAISVGRGHGYTF
NA	14	TRBD1	TRBV20-1	TRBJ2-7	TGCAGTGCTAGCGTCCGGGACAGCCTCTACGAGCAGTACTTC	CSASVRDSLYEQYF
NA	16	TRBD1	TRBV28	TRBJ2-3	TGTGCCAGCAGTCCGGATGGGACAGGGGGTACAGATACGCAGTATTTT	CASSPDGTGGTDTQYF
many	11	NA	TRBV5-1	TRBJ2-7	TGCGCCAGCAGCTTCGGGGTCGTGCAGTACTTC	CASSFGVVQYF
NA	14	NA	TRBV15	TRBJ1-4	TGTGCCACCAGCAGAGATCGCGGGGGTGAAAAACTGTTTTTT	CATSRDRGGEKLFF
many	15	NA	TRBV10-3	TRBJ2-3	TGTGCCATAACCCTAGAGGCATCCTCCACAGATACGCAGTATTTT	CAITLEASSTDTQYF
NA	14	NA	TRBV10-2	TRBJ2-7	TGCGCCAGCAGTGAACAGCAGCTATCCTACGAGCAGTACTTC	CASSEQQLSYEQYF
once	12	NA	TRBV7-6	TRBJ1-1	TGTGCCAGCAGCTTAGGACCCTCTGAAGCTTTCTTT	CASSLGPSEAFF